This T cell receptor beta chain was found in a study of shared clonotypes between healthy human individuals (dated by TCRdb to about 2020). For context, the study as a whole: The cohort comprised a couple of women and a few men aged 18 to 49 years. Leukapheresis yielded between about 0.85 and 10 billion PBMCs per donor. Different laboratories and diverse techniques were used to prepare libraries and sequence TCR repertoires, to increase sequencing depth and limit assay-specific biases. For each donor, CD4 naive and CD4 memory were each given three plates, CD8 naive was given two plates, and CD8 memory was given one plate. Blood TCR repertoires of several healthy adults were deeply sequenced to estimate repertoire size and the extent of clonotype sharing between individuals.

As for this clone: The target of this receptor is not known. Base quality data are lacking; no much larger clone is found one base away.

General conclusions and limits of the study: Naive subsets generally had larger estimated clonotype richness than memory subsets. Only blood was sampled, and tissue TCR repertoires likely differ from those in blood. Incomplete sequencing was indicated by rarefaction of sorted-subset datasets, despite the large sequencing depth. Because the study included only a small number of donors, the genetic and exposure-history diversity represented was limited. Roughly 5% of naive CD4, 3.5% of naive CD8, about 2.4% of memory CD4, and about 0.4% of memory CD8 clonotypes were shared across four donors. Pairwise subsampling led to the expectation that sequencing depth would affect the degree of clonotype sharing among donors. Clonotypes shared by all four sorted-subset donors showed higher generation probabilities than non-shared clonotypes.

The germline V gene sets CDR1 to MNHEY and CDR2 to SVGAGI. The CDR3, from cysteine to phenylalanine, totals 13 residues. This entry keeps only the CDR3 DNA: 39 bases, framed from base 1. V drops 7 bases and J drops 6 bases, leaving 15 bases in between. TCR CDR3 regions were amplified from genomic DNA by multiplex PCR using the deep immunoSEQ assay. Extracted genomic DNA from each cell subset was spread evenly across all wells of several immunoSEQ 96-well plates, with each plate serving as a replicate. Each replicate PCR for sorted subsets received about 220 ng genomic DNA, equal to about 30,000 T cell genomes. Purified libraries were measured with a Qubit 3.0 fluorometer, size-checked on a Bioanalyzer 2100, and measured again with the KAPA Library Quantification kit. Every immunoSEQ 96-well plate was sequenced on a dedicated single-read 150-cycle Illumina NextSeq 550 flow cell. In the source study's methods: Because the immunoSEQ output included only junctional sequences and no quality scores, the filtering could not be the same as the filtering used for full-length reads. To assign V/J genes and CDR3, sequences were annotated against IMGT germline references using PyIR, a Python wrapper for IgBLAST v1.9. Reads were filtered out if the reads had weak V/J assignments (E-value above 1e-6), no CDR3, stop codons, out-of-frame junctions, or ambiguous translated residues. V3J clonotypes were defined as sequences sharing an identical inferred V gene, J gene, and CDR3 amino acid sequence. The percentage overlap between two repertoires was calculated by dividing the number of shared unique clonotypes by the size of the smaller repertoire. Three approaches were used to assess repertoire richness: RTK rarefaction, the Chao1 estimator, and Recon v2.1 estimates of unobserved clonotypes. Generation probabilities for all TCRbeta clonotypes obtained by the gDNA method from a handful of donors were computed using OLGA. The table comes from immuneACCESS by way of TCRdb, which keeps in-frame sequences with V and J called. Part of the clones is missing from these tables; in studies checked, under half for an unresolved V gene and the rest for unknown reasons. That table furnishes V, J and clone size, whereas the DNA furnished D and trimming. Counted in this sample were over a million clones; 75% to 80% of them appeared once. The ten largest account for under 0.65% of the sample.

The donors were healthy, HIV-negative adults with no recently reported acute infections or vaccinations. Only Caucasian adults living in Nashville, Tennessee, USA were represented among the donors. CD4+ T cells were enriched by magnetic negative selection; naive cells were then positively selected on CD45RA, and the negative fraction formed the memory subset. After blood collection by leukapheresis, PBMCs were isolated using Ficoll-Histopaque density gradient centrifugation and then cryopreserved in the vapor phase of liquid nitrogen. Analytical flow cytometry was used to check the purity and quantity of every magnetically sorted T cell population. Each sorted fraction had its genomic DNA isolated and then quantified by UV absorbance on a Nanodrop 2000c.

The rearranged chain carries TRBV6-5 and TRBJ1-1, with the D gene not confidently named. Sequencing was done on a sample of memory CD4+ T cells from PBMCs. In the paper's terms, the cell subset or site label means: CD45RA-negative fraction. This clonotype was obtained from a man aged 18 to 35 in good health. Some clones in this sample may be carry-over from other donors' samples. The CDR3 protein sequence reads: CASTYTDAPEAFF. In nucleotides, the sequence is TGTGCCAGCACCTACACGGATGCCCCTGAAGCTTTCTTT.